The 25 T cell receptor beta chains given below trace back to one sample, sequenced in a study of T cells in Graves' hyperthyroidism and ophthalmopathy. Template material for amplifying TCR beta CDR3 regions consisted of RNA transcripts. When the TCR CDR3 underwent first-round RT-PCR, the HTBI primer set was used. Each CDR3 protein is one row after TCRdb ran MiXCR on the multiplex PCR reads. The repertoire consists of under 350,000 distinct CDR3 sequences, with around 25% occurring once and the leading ten covering about 25%. Sequenced material: blood. The source of these receptors is a middle-aged man with Graves' hyperthyroidism that later progressed to Graves' ophthalmopathy.

This clonotype was recorded many times. The chain joins TRBV7-2 to TRBJ2-7; possible D gene TRBD2, 5 bases. Trimming cost V 5 bases and J 0 bases, with 14 bases left between them. Germline V lookup: CDR1 SGHTA, CDR2 FQGNSA. This CDR3 has 15 amino acids. The CDR3 DNA reads as TGTGCCAGCAGCCCCTTAGCGCTCAGCTCCTACGAGCAGTACTTC. Translation: CASSPLALSSYEQYF.

This chain links TRBV27 with TRBJ2-7, with 9 bases identical to TRBD2. V lost 6 bases to trimming and J lost 3 bases; unmatched junction nucleotides: 12. This CDR3 is built from 16 residues. CDR1 is MNHEY, CDR2 SMNVEV, per germline (reference sequence). The CDR3 loop reads CASSRTSGSSFYEQYF. In DNA, the CDR3 is TGTGCCAGCAGCCGCACTAGCGGGTCCTCATTCTACGAGCAGTACTTC.

Ten or more counts support this clonotype. This chain connects TRBV7-2 to TRBJ2-7; 7 bases are a match to TRBD2. Germline CDR1 is SGHTA and CDR2 is FQGNSA. CDR3 size: 15 residues. The V gene end was trimmed by 0 bases and the J gene end by 3 bases; junction bases not matched to a gene: 5. The DNA for the CDR3 is TGTGCCAGCAGCTTAGCAATAGCGGGCAGCTACGAGCAGTACTTC. It codes for CASSLAIAGSYEQYF.

Many counts were recorded for this clonotype. The chain joins TRBV6-5 to TRBJ2-7; D assignment may be TRBD1 or TRBD2 (5 bases each). Germline CDR1 is MNHEY and CDR2 is SVGAGI. With 2 bases removed from V and 5 bases from J, the gap between germline ends came to 13 bases. The CDR3 loop spans 14 amino acids. CDR3 DNA sequence: TGTGCCAGCAGTTACGGTCGAACGGGGCACGAGCAGTACTTC. It is translated as CASSYGRTGHEQYF.

This clonotype was counted many times. The CDR3 here is CASSLVGYGYTF. CDR3 nucleotides: TGTGCCAGCAGCTTAGTCGGCTATGGCTACACCTTC. The rearrangement links TRBV7-2 to TRBJ1-2; D ambiguous. Germline CDR1 reads SGHTA; CDR2 reads FQGNSA. The V end was cut by 1 base, the J end by 4 bases, with 4 bases between. The CDR3 loop spans 12 amino acids.

This clonotype is a singleton in its sample. The CDR3 region has the DNA TGTGCCAGCAGCCTCGGGACAGGGTGGGGGGCTTTCTTT. Encoded protein: CASSLGTGWGAFF. The chain joins TRBV12-3 or TRBV12-4 to TRBJ1-1; 9 nucleotides match TRBD1. This CDR3 contains 13 residues. With V trimmed by 6 bases and J by 11 bases, 10 bases remained unmatched.

The J gene is TRBJ2-6, the V gene TRBV5-1; D is possibly TRBD2 (6 bases). Trimming stripped 4 bases from V and 4 bases from J, with 21 bases between. This CDR3 contains 18 residues. Germline lookup yields CDR1 SGHRS and CDR2 YFSETQ. In DNA form, the CDR3 reads TGCGCCAGCAGCCTCCCTTCGCGGGGAGCCGCGGGGGCCAACGTCCTGACTTTC. Its translation is CASSLPSRGAAGANVLTF.

This clonotype occurred many times. V is TRBV6-5 and J is TRBJ2-7, with a tentative D call TRBD2 (6 bases). The CDR3 length is 17 residues. Per germline, CDR1 MNHEY and CDR2 SVGAGI. V was shortened by 8 bases and J by 0 bases, with 23 bases between the two germline ends. The chain's CDR3 is CASHGGVTGSGSYEQYF. The CDR3 DNA sequence: TGTGCCAGCCACGGAGGGGTTACGGGTAGCGGCTCCTACGAGCAGTACTTC.

The rearrangement links TRBV2 to TRBJ2-2; D is unclear. V lost 5 bases, J lost 6 bases, and 7 bases lay in between. Germline lookup yields CDR1 SNHLY and CDR2 FYNNEI. The CDR3 contains 12 residues. This CDR3 reads CASSSYAGELFF. In nucleotides, the CDR3 is TGTGCCAGCAGTTCCTACGCCGGGGAGCTGTTTTTT.

This clonotype was recorded a few times. J is TRBJ1-5 and V is TRBV18, with D possibly TRBD1 on 6 matching bases. Germline loops: CDR1 KGHSH, CDR2 LQKENI. CDR3 length equals 16 residues. Trimming cost V 6 bases and J 1 base, with 16 bases left between them. CDR3 in amino acids: CASSSTGTGSNQPQHF. In nucleotides, the CDR3 is TGTGCCAGCTCCTCAACAGGGACGGGGAGCAATCAGCCCCAGCATTTT.

The sample holds many counts of this clonotype. The chain recombines TRBV7-2 with TRBJ2-4, with 9 bases matching TRBD1. The CDR3 runs 18 residues. CDR1 is SGHTA, CDR2 FQGNSA, per germline. Trimming took 5 bases from V and 1 from J; bases not matched to a gene: 12. The CDR3 bases are TGTGCCAGCAGCCCGGGACAGGGCCTTCGTGATGCCAAAAACATTCAGTACTTC. Translating it yields CASSPGQGLRDAKNIQYF. The variable domain in full, completed from reference TRBV7-2 and TRBJ2-4, reads GAGVSQSPSNKVTEKGKDVELRCDPISGHTALYWYRQSLGQGLEFLIYFQGNSAPDKSGLPSDRFSAERTGGSVSTLTIQRTQQEDSAVYLCASSPGQGLRDAKNIQYFGAGTRLSVL.

This clonotype was counted ten times or more. The rearrangement uses TRBV15 and TRBJ2-5; the match to TRBD1 covers 9 bases. The J segment lost 5 bases and the V segment lost 0 bases, leaving 4 bases of the junction unmatched. Germline CDR1 is LNHNV and CDR2 is YYDKDF (reference sequence). The CDR3 loop spans 15 amino acids. DNA of the CDR3: TGTGCCACCAGCAGAGATTGGGACAGGGCTGAGACCCAGTACTTC. Translation: CATSRDWDRAETQYF.

This clonotype came up many times. The CDR3: CASSPSGSQETQYF. The CDR3 DNA is TGTGCCAGCAGTCCTAGCGGGAGCCAAGAGACCCAGTACTTC. This chain joins TRBV7-9 and TRBJ2-5, with TRBD2 matching over 10 bases. Germline V gives CDR1 SEHNR, CDR2 FQNEAQ (reference sequence). The ends lost 6 bases at V and 1 base at J; junction bases unmatched: 2. There are 14 residues in the CDR3.

The chain joins TRBV12-3 or TRBV12-4 to TRBJ2-5; D gene ambiguous. The CDR3 runs to 13 residues. V lost 5 bases to trimming and J lost 2 bases, with 9 bases between them. The CDR3 is CASSPTWQETQYF. The CDR3 DNA reads TGTGCCAGCAGTCCTACTTGGCAAGAGACCCAGTACTTC.

CDR3 amino acids: CATSDFGGTEAFF. The CDR3 DNA reads as TGTGCCACCAGTGATTTTGGCGGGACTGAAGCTTTCTTT. The chain couples TRBV24-1 to TRBJ1-1; unclear D gene. Between the trimmed V and J ends, which lost 1 base and 5 bases, there was a span of 7 bases. The V gene's germline CDR1 is KGHDR and CDR2 SFDVKD. CDR3 length: 13 amino acids.

The CDR3 sequence is CASSLTDGFSYEQYF. DNA for the CDR3: TGTGCCAGCAGTTTAACGGACGGATTCTCCTACGAGCAGTACTTC. The chain has TRBV27 and TRBJ2-7, with no clear D. There are 15 residues in the CDR3. Germline V gene sequence: CDR1 MNHEY, CDR2 SMNVEV (reference sequence). Trimming removed 2 bases from V and 0 bases from J, with 11 bases in between.

This clonotype appeared once. The chain carries TRBV6-1 and TRBJ2-5, with D unclear. Trimming removed 4 bases from V and 5 bases from J, with 11 bases in between. This CDR3 has 13 amino acids. The germline V gene encodes CDR1 MNHNS and CDR2 SASEGT. The CDR3 DNA is TGTGCCAGCAGTGCCGTAAACGGGGAGACCCAGTACTTC. This codes for CASSAVNGETQYF.

There are many counts of this clonotype. The rearrangement links TRBV12-3 or TRBV12-4 to TRBJ2-2, with a possible D match to TRBD1 (6 bases). The CDR3 covers 13 residues. V dropped 5 bases and J dropped 4 bases, with 8 bases sitting between them. The CDR3 DNA reads TGTGCCAGCAGTCTACAGGGCACCGGGGAGCTGTTTTTT. It is translated as CASSLQGTGELFF.

This clonotype occurred many times. The V gene is TRBV12-3 or TRBV12-4, the J gene TRBJ2-7; D call uncertain. This CDR3 is built from 13 residues. V was shortened by 1 base and J by 6 bases, with 10 bases between the two germline ends. CDR3 amino acids: CASSLVQNAEQYF. The CDR3 nucleotides read TGTGCCAGCAGTTTAGTACAGAACGCCGAGCAGTACTTC.

The table lists this clonotype with a count of one. The chain links TRBV30 to TRBJ1-1; no reliable D call. The CDR3 totals 14 residues. V lost 2 bases to trimming and J lost 5 bases, with 15 bases between them. Germline CDR1 reads GTSNPN; CDR2 reads SVGIG (reference sequence). Here the CDR3 reads CAWSQAGVGTEAFF. The CDR3 DNA follows: TGTGCCTGGAGTCAAGCTGGGGTGGGAACTGAAGCTTTCTTT.

In its sample, this clonotype was seen many times. CDR3 amino acids: CASSPQSTDTQYF. The CDR3 DNA reads TGTGCCAGCAGCCCCCAAAGCACAGATACGCAGTATTTT. The chain uses TRBV13 and TRBJ2-3, with no clear D. The CDR3 spans 13 residues. CDR1 PRHDT and CDR2 FYEKMQ come from the germline V gene (reference sequence). The ends were cut back, 5 bases at V and 0 bases at J, with 6 bases in the middle. The full variable domain, rest sourced from reference TRBV13 and TRBJ2-3, is AAGVIQSPRHLIKEKRETATLKCYPIPRHDTVYWYQQGPGQDPQFLISFYEKMQSDKGSIPDRFSAQQFSDYHSELNMSSLELGDSALYFCASSPQSTDTQYFGPGTRLTVL.

This clonotype showed up many times. This chain connects TRBV7-3 to TRBJ1-1, with no clear D. The CDR3 is made up of 13 amino acids. Between the trimmed V and J ends, which lost 3 bases and 4 bases, there was a span of 9 bases. Germline V lookup: CDR1 SGHTA, CDR2 FQGTGA. Here the CDR3 reads CASSLFISTEAFF. DNA of the CDR3: TGTGCCAGCAGCTTGTTCATTAGCACTGAAGCTTTCTTT.

This clonotype came up many times. The chain combines TRBV13 with TRBJ1-1; D is possibly TRBD1 (6 bases). CDR1 and CDR2 (germline): PRHDT, FYEKMQ (reference sequence). V was cut by 3 bases and J by 0 bases, with 17 bases left in between. There are 17 residues in the CDR3. The CDR3 region has the DNA TGTGCCAGCAGCTTGGCGTCGGGGGGCATCATGAACACTGAAGCTTTCTTT. Amino acid sequence: CASSLASGGIMNTEAFF.

The chain links TRBV12-3 or TRBV12-4 to TRBJ1-6, with D possibly TRBD1 on 6 matching bases. V was shortened by 5 bases and J by 0 bases, with 8 bases between the two germline ends. The CDR3 covers 15 residues. CDR3 in amino acids: CASSTGFSYNSPLHF. The CDR3 DNA reads TGTGCCAGCAGTACAGGGTTCTCCTATAATTCACCCCTCCACTTT.

V gene TRBV30 combines with J gene TRBJ1-2; a weak D match, TRBD1 (6 bases). V lost 5 bases, J lost 8 bases, and 15 bases lay in between. The CDR3 has 12 residues. The germline V gene encodes CDR1 GTSNPN and CDR2 SVGIG (reference sequence). This CDR3 is CAWVQGLDGYTF. The CDR3 DNA reads TGTGCCTGGGTTCAGGGGCTGGACGGCTACACCTTC.